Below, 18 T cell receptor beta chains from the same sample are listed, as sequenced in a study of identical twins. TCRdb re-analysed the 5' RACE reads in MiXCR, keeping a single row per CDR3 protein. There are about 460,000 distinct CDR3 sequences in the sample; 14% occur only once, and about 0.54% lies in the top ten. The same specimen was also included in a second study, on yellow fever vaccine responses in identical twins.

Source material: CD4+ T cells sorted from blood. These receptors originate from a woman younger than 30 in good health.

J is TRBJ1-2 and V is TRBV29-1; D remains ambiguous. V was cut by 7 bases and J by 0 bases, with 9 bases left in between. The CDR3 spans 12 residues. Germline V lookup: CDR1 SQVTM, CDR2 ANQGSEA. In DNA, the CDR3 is TGCAGCGGAAGCGGGACTAACTATGGCTACACCTTC. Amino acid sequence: CSGSGTNYGYTF.

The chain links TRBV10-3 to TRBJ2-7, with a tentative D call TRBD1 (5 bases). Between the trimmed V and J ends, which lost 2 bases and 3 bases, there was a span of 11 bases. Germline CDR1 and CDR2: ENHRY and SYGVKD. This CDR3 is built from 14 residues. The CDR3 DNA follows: TGTGCCATCAGTGAGAAAGGCCAGGGCTACGAGCAGTACTTC. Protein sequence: CAISEKGQGYEQYF.

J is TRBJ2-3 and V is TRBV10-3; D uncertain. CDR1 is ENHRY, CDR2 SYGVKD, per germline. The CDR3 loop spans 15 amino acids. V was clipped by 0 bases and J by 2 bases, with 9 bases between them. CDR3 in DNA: TGTGCCATCAGTGAGTCGGCCGGATACACAGATACGCAGTATTTT. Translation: CAISESAGYTDTQYF.

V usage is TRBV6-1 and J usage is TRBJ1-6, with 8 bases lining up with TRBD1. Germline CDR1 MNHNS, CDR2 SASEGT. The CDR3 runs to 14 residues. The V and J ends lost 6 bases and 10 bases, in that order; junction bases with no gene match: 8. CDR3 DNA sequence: TGTGCCAGCAGGCAGGGGGCTTTCTCCTCACCCCTCCACTTT. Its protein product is CASRQGAFSSPLHF.

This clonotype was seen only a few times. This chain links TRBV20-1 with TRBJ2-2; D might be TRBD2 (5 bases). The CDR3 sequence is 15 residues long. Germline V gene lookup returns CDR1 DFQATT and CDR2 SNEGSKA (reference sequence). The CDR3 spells CSTINGAANTGELFF. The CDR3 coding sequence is TGCAGCACTATTAACGGAGCGGCGAACACCGGGGAGCTGTTTTTT.

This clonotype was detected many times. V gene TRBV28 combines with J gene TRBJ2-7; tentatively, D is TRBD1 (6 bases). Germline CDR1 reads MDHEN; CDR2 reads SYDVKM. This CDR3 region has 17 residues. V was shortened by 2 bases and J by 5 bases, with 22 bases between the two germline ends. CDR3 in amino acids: CASSLTPQGLRVNEQYF. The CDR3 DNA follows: TGTGCCAGCAGTTTAACCCCACAGGGCCTACGAGTCAACGAGCAGTACTTC.

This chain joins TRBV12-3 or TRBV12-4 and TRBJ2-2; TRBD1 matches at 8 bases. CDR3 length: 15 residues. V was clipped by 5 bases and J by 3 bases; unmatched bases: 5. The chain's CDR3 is CASSRQGKDTGELFF. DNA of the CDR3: TGTGCCAGCAGTCGACAGGGGAAGGACACCGGGGAGCTGTTTTTT.

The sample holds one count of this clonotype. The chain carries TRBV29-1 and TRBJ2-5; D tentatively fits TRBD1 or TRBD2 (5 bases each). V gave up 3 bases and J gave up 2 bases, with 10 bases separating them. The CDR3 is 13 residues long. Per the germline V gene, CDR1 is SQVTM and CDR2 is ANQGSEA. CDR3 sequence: CSVDGGWQETQYF. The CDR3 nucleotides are TGCAGCGTTGATGGGGGATGGCAAGAGACCCAGTACTTC.

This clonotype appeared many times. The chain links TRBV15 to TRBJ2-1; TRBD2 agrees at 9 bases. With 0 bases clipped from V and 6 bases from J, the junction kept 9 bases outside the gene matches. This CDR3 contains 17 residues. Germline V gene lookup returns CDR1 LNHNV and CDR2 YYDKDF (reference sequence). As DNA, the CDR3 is TGTGCCACCAGCAGAGATAAGGCTAGCGGGACCACCAATGAGCAGTTCTTC. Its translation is CATSRDKASGTTNEQFF.

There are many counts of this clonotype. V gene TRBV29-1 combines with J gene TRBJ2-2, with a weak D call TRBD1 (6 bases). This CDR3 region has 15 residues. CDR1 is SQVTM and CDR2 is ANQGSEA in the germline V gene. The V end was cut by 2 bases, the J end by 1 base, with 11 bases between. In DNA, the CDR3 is TGCAGCGTTGAAAAAGGGACACAGAACACCGGGGAGCTGTTTTTT. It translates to CSVEKGTQNTGELFF.

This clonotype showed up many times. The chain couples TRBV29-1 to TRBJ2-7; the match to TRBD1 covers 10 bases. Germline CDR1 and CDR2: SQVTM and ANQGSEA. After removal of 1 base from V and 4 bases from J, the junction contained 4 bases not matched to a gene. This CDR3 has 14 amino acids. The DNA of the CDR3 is TGCAGCGTTGAAGCCAGGGACAGGGGTTACGAGCAGTACTTC. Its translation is CSVEARDRGYEQYF.

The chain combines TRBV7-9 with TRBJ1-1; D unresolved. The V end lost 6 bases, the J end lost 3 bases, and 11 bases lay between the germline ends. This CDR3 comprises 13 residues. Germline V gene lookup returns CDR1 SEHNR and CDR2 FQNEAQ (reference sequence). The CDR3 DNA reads TGTGCCAGCAGATCATGGCAGGACACTGAAGCTTTCTTT. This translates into CASRSWQDTEAFF.

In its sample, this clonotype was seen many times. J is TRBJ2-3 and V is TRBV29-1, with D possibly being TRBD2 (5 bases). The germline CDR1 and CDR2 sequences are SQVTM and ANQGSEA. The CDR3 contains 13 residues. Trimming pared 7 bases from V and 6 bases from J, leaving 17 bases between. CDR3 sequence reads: CSAERSWGDTQYF. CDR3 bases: TGCAGCGCCGAGCGGTCCTGGGGTGATACGCAGTATTTT.

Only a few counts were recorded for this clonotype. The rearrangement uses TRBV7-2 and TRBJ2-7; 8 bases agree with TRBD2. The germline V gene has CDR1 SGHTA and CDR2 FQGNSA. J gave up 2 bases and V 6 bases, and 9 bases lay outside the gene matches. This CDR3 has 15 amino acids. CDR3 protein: CASSYHSGDAYEQYF. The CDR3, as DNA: TGTGCCAGCAGTTACCATAGCGGGGACGCCTACGAGCAGTACTTC.

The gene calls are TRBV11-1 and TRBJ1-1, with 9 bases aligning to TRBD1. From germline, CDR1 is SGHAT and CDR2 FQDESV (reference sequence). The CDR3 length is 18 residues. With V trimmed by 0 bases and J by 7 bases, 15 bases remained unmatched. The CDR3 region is CASSLAGELPDRGSEAFF. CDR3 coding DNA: TGTGCCAGCAGCTTAGCGGGTGAGCTGCCGGACAGGGGCAGTGAAGCTTTCTTT.

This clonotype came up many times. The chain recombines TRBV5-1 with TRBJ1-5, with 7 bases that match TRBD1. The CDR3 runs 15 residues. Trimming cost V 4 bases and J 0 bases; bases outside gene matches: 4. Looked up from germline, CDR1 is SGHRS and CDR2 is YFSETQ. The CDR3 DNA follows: TGCGCCAGCAGCCCGACAGGGCCTAGCAATCAGCCCCAGCATTTT. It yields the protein CASSPTGPSNQPQHF.

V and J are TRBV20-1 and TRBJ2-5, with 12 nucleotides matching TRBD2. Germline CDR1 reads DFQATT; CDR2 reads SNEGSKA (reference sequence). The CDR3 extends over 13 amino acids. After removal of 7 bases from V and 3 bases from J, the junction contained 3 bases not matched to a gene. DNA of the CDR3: TGCAGTGGCGGACTAGCGGGGAAAGAGACCCAGTACTTC. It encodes CSGGLAGKETQYF.

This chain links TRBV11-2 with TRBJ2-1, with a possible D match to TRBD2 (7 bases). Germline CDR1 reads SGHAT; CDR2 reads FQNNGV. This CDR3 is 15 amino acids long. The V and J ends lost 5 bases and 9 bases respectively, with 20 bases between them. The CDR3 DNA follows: TGTGCCAGCAGCCCGACTAGGGGGGGGGCTCTTGAGCAGTTCTTC. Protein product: CASSPTRGGALEQFF.